One and the same sample provided the 31 T cell receptor beta chains below, sequenced in a study of vaccination effects on CD4 cells after COVID-19. This table comes from immunoSEQ multiplex PCR, and its TCRdb copy is limited to in-frame clones, with some not included. The table includes tens of thousands of clones, 70% to 85% detected once. Culture proceeded for roughly ten days, and CD4+ T cells were then isolated. Antigens of these TCRs are unknown. The sequencing here drew on CD4+ T cells from PBMCs cultured without peptide, taken before COVID-19 vaccination. These receptors originate from a human donor who had a prior SARS-CoV-2 infection.

The V and J genes are TRBV5-4 and TRBJ2-6; no clear D gene. Deletions cut 2 bases from V and 0 bases from J, with 6 bases between. The CDR3 extends over 15 amino acids. Germline CDR1 is SGHNT and CDR2 is YYREEE (reference sequence). In DNA form, the CDR3 reads TGTGCCAGCAGCTTACAGCACTCTGGGGCCAACGTCCTGACTTTC. This codes for CASSLQHSGANVLTF.

The rearrangement joins TRBV3-1 (or the pseudogene TRBV3-2) to TRBJ1-2, with D tentatively TRBD1 (5 bases). CDR3 length: 17 amino acids. V was trimmed by 4 bases and J by 7 bases, leaving 25 bases between them. CDR1 LGHDT and CDR2 YNNKEL come from the germline V gene (reference sequence). The CDR3 nucleotides are TGTGCCAGCAGCCCTTACCCGACAGCGGGGGGTCGTGGTGGCTACACCTTC. Amino acids: CASSPYPTAGGRGGYTF.

This sequence joins TRBV18 and TRBJ2-3; D may be TRBD1 (5 bases). Germline V gene sequence: CDR1 KGHSH, CDR2 LQKENI. V was clipped by 0 bases and J by 0 bases, with 7 bases between them. The CDR3 has 15 residues. DNA for the CDR3: TGTGCCAGCTCACCACCGACAGCTAGCACAGATACGCAGTATTTT. Translation gives CASSPPTASTDTQYF.

This clone was seen a single time. J is TRBJ2-5 and V is TRBV6-1; D may be TRBD1 or TRBD2 (5 bases each). The length of the CDR3 is 14 residues. Trimming removed 3 bases from V and 9 bases from J, with 17 bases in between. The germline gives CDR1 MNHNS, CDR2 SASEGT. The CDR3 nucleotides read TGTGCCAGCAGTGAGGACGGCGGGCTAGGGGCCCAGTACTTC. It encodes CASSEDGGLGAQYF.

The chain uses TRBV5-1 and TRBJ2-5; TRBD2 aligns across 7 bases. The ends lost 0 bases at V and 2 bases at J; junction bases unmatched: 4. The CDR3 has 15 residues. Germline V gene data show CDR1 as SGHRS and CDR2 as YFSETQ. This CDR3 reads CASSLASGGQETQYF. CDR3 sequence (DNA): TGCGCCAGCAGCTTGGCTAGCGGTGGGCAAGAGACCCAGTACTTC.

This chain links TRBV5-1 with TRBJ2-7, with D possibly TRBD2 on 5 matching bases. CDR1 and CDR2 (germline): SGHRS, YFSETQ. The CDR3 runs 16 residues. The V end lost 0 bases, the J end lost 2 bases, and 15 bases lay between the germline ends. CDR3 sequence (DNA): TGCGCCAGCAGCTTGGTTTCGGGGTCTTCTACCTACGAGCAGTACTTC. Its protein product is CASSLVSGSSTYEQYF.

This clone was detected only a few times. The V call is TRBV19, the J call TRBJ1-5; D call uncertain. The CDR3 covers 14 residues. Germline CDR1 reads LNHDA; CDR2 reads SQIVND (reference sequence). The V and J ends lost 6 bases and 4 bases respectively, with 13 bases between them. This CDR3 reads CASRHKGENQPQHF. The CDR3 coding sequence is TGTGCCAGTAGGCATAAGGGAGAGAATCAGCCCCAGCATTTT.

This chain connects TRBV12-5 to TRBJ1-5, with D unresolved. The CDR3 extends over 14 amino acids. Germline lookup yields CDR1 LGHNT and CDR2 FRNRAP. The V end lost 8 bases, the J end lost 3 bases, and 14 bases lay between the germline ends. CDR3 bases: TGTGCTAGTCAACATAAGGGTGCCAATCAGCCCCAGCATTTT. Its translation: CASQHKGANQPQHF.

The chain uses TRBV18 and TRBJ1-1; tentatively, D is TRBD1 (5 bases). The V gene's germline CDR1 is KGHSH and CDR2 LQKENI. This CDR3 region has 16 residues. V was trimmed by 1 base and J by 5 bases, leaving 17 bases between them. CDR3 DNA sequence: TGTGCCAGCTCACCACGGGGCAGGACAATGCGGACTGAAGCTTTCTTT. Protein sequence: CASSPRGRTMRTEAFF.

The chain uses TRBV19 and TRBJ2-3; D is unclear. V was pared by 5 bases and J by 6 bases, with 18 bases between. Germline V gene sequence: CDR1 LNHDA, CDR2 SQIVND (reference sequence). This CDR3 comprises 15 residues. The CDR3 DNA reads TGTGCCAGTAGTTCCCGGACGTCCTCGATTGATACGCAGTATTTT. Translation: CASSSRTSSIDTQYF. Using reference TRBV19 and TRBJ2-3 for the parts outside the CDR3, the full variable domain is DGGITQSPKYLFRKEGQNVTLSCEQNLNHDAMYWYRQDPGQGLRLIYYSQIVNDFQKGDIAEGYSVSREKKESFPLTVTSAQKNPTAFYLCASSSRTSSIDTQYFGPGTRLTVL.

This clone has only a few counts. This rearrangement joins TRBV11-2 to TRBJ1-1; D perhaps matches TRBD1 (5 bases). Germline loops: CDR1 SGHAT, CDR2 FQNNGV. CDR3 length equals 19 residues. Trimming left V 0 bases short and J 0 bases short, with 20 bases between. As DNA, the CDR3 is TGTGCCAGCAGCTTAGATCCTCTGAAGGCAGGGAGGTTGAACACTGAAGCTTTCTTT. Translation: CASSLDPLKAGRLNTEAFF.

The rearrangement uses TRBV2 and TRBJ2-3; D may be TRBD1 (5 bases). Germline lookup yields CDR1 SNHLY and CDR2 FYNNEI. V lost 6 bases and J 3 bases, leaving 16 bases between the germline ends. This CDR3 comprises 15 residues. CDR3 protein: CASSPDRPQTDTQYF. CDR3 DNA sequence: TGTGCCAGCAGCCCAGACAGACCCCAGACAGATACGCAGTATTTT. The complete variable domain, with remaining parts taken from reference TRBV2 and TRBJ2-3, reads EPEVTQTPSHQVTQMGQEVILRCVPISNHLYFYWYRQILGQKVEFLVSFYNNEISEKSEIFDDQFSVERPDGSNFTLKIRSTKLEDSAMYFCASSPDRPQTDTQYFGPGTRLTVL.

The sample holds a few counts of this clone. The chain carries TRBV7-9 and TRBJ2-7; either TRBD1 or TRBD2 may fit D (5 bases each). Looked up from germline, CDR1 is SEHNR and CDR2 is FQNEAQ (reference sequence). The length of the CDR3 is 16 residues. Trimming stripped 5 bases from V and 0 bases from J, with 17 bases between. The CDR3 DNA reads as TGTGCCAGCAGCCTCCCGGGCAGGGAGAGCTCCTACGAGCAGTACTTC. Translation gives CASSLPGRESSYEQYF.

The chain recombines TRBV30 with TRBJ1-2; D is unclear. Germline V gives CDR1 GTSNPN, CDR2 SVGIG (reference sequence). V lost 0 bases and J lost 13, with 15 bases in between. The CDR3 consists of 12 residues. The CDR3 nucleotides read TGTGCCTGGAGTGTACGTTTCATCGGCGGCACCTTC. It encodes CAWSVRFIGGTF.

The chain recombines TRBV6-5 with TRBJ1-1; no definite D call. Between the trimmed V and J ends, which lost 6 bases and 0 bases, there was a span of 14 bases. The germline V gene has CDR1 MNHEY and CDR2 SVGAGI. The CDR3 sequence is 15 residues long. The CDR3 DNA follows: TGTGCCAGCAGCCCGGACGGAGCCCTGAACACTGAAGCTTTCTTT. This encodes CASSPDGALNTEAFF.

The CDR3, as DNA: TGTGCCAGCAGCCCCGACTGGGGCACTTCGCAGGCTTTCTTT. The encoded protein is CASSPDWGTSQAFF. The gene calls are TRBV7-2 and TRBJ1-1; TRBD1 might be the D (5 bases). The V end was cut by 5 bases, the J end by 11 bases, with 21 bases between. CDR1 and CDR2 from the germline V gene are SGHTA and FQGNSA. The CDR3 runs 14 residues.

The chain links TRBV24-1 to TRBJ1-5, with D tentatively TRBD1 (5 bases). CDR1 and CDR2 (germline): KGHDR, SFDVKD. CDR3 length: 14 amino acids. Between the trimmed V and J ends, which lost 5 bases and 3 bases, there was a span of 10 bases. DNA for the CDR3: TGTGCCACCAGTGTTCGGGGGTTCAATCAGCCCCAGCATTTT. Protein: CATSVRGFNQPQHF.

This clone was seen a handful of times. The J gene is TRBJ2-7, the V gene TRBV6-2 or TRBV6-3; 7 positions agree with TRBD2. CDR1 MNHEY and CDR2 SVGEGT come from the germline V gene. With 1 base clipped from V and 5 bases from J, the junction kept 11 bases outside the gene matches. CDR3 size: 16 residues. The DNA of the CDR3 is TGTGCCAGCAGTTACTATGGGACTACCTGGACGGACGAGCAGTACTTC. This translates into CASSYYGTTWTDEQYF.

The J gene is TRBJ2-7, the V gene TRBV27, with D unresolved. CDR1 and CDR2 from the germline V gene are MNHEY and SMNVEV (reference sequence). This CDR3 comprises 13 residues. V was clipped by 2 bases and J by 5 bases, with 10 bases between them. The CDR3 region has the DNA TGTGCCAGCAGTTTACGGGTTACCCACGAGCAGTACTTC. It translates to CASSLRVTHEQYF.

The CDR3 here is CASSLNPGLQQETQYF. In DNA, the CDR3 is TGCGCCAGCAGCTTGAATCCAGGGCTCCAGCAAGAGACCCAGTACTTC. V and J are TRBV5-1 and TRBJ2-5; tentative D call: TRBD1 (5 bases). Germline V gene sequence: CDR1 SGHRS, CDR2 YFSETQ. The CDR3 is 16 amino acids. The ends were cut back, 1 base at V and 2 bases at J, with 15 bases in the middle.

The genes are TRBV3-1 (or the pseudogene TRBV3-2) and TRBJ2-3, with D possibly TRBD2 on 7 matching bases. The germline V gene has CDR1 LGHDT and CDR2 YNNKEL (reference sequence). Trimming took 6 bases from V and 5 from J, leaving 15 bases between them. The CDR3 runs 14 residues. The CDR3 nucleotides read TGTGCCAGCAGGGAAGAGGGGGAGGGAGATACGCAGTATTTT. Protein product: CASREEGEGDTQYF.

V and J are TRBV20-1 and TRBJ2-1; 7 bases map to TRBD2. The ends lost 3 bases at V and 3 bases at J; junction bases unmatched: 11. The germline gives CDR1 DFQATT, CDR2 SNEGSKA (reference sequence). The CDR3 consists of 16 residues. Here the CDR3 DNA reads TGCAGTGCTAGTGATTTTGCGGGAGAAATCTACAATGAGCAGTTCTTC. Its protein product is CSASDFAGEIYNEQFF.

This clone was counted only a few times. The rearrangement links TRBV7-9 to TRBJ2-4; 12 nucleotides match TRBD1. Per the germline V gene, CDR1 is SEHNR and CDR2 is FQNEAQ (reference sequence). The CDR3 is 15 residues long. V dropped 5 bases and J dropped 7; count of bases not matched to a gene: 6. The CDR3 loop is CASSERGQGANIQYF. The CDR3 DNA sequence: TGTGCCAGCAGCGAAAGGGGACAGGGGGCGAACATTCAGTACTTC.

This chain links TRBV7-9 with TRBJ2-1, with TRBD1 identical over 8 bases. With 5 bases clipped from V and 9 bases from J, the junction kept 6 bases outside the gene matches. Looked up from germline, CDR1 is SEHNR and CDR2 is FQNEAQ (reference sequence). There are 13 residues in the CDR3. CDR3 in DNA: TGTGCCAGCAGCGGACAGGGTCAGATTGAGCAGTTCTTC. This encodes CASSGQGQIEQFF.

CDR3 bases: TGTGCCTGGAGTGGAGGGGCTGGGCAGTTCTTC. Protein: CAWSGGAGQFF. J is TRBJ2-1 and V is TRBV30; D tentatively reads TRBD1 or TRBD2 (5 bases each). V gave up 1 base and J gave up 12 bases, with 10 bases separating them. From germline, CDR1 is GTSNPN and CDR2 SVGIG (reference sequence). The CDR3 covers 11 residues.

This clone was seen just once. The CDR3 DNA is TGTGCCAGCAGCTTAGGGGGGGCGGGGATAAGGCAGTACTTC. Its protein is CASSLGGAGIRQYF. The chain joins TRBV11-2 to TRBJ2-7; D possibly uses TRBD1 or TRBD2 (6 bases each). Germline V lookup: CDR1 SGHAT, CDR2 FQNNGV. Trimming took off 1 base at V and 9 bases at J, with 16 bases between the two ends. This CDR3 contains 14 residues.

The genes are TRBV7-2 and TRBJ2-1; possible D gene TRBD2, 5 bases. Trimming took off 0 bases at V and 8 bases at J, with 14 bases between the two ends. CDR3 length: 15 amino acids. CDR1 is SGHTA and CDR2 is FQGNSA in the germline V gene. CDR3 residues: CASSLAGNLRHEQFF. The CDR3 DNA sequence: TGTGCCAGCAGCTTAGCCGGGAATCTCCGCCATGAGCAGTTCTTC.

The V call is TRBV7-9, the J call TRBJ1-2, with D unclear. CDR3 size: 13 residues. Germline CDR1 is SEHNR and CDR2 is FQNEAQ (reference sequence). Trimming shortened V by 5 bases and J by 7 bases, and 14 bases separated the two germline ends. Here the CDR3 DNA reads TGTGCCAGCAGCCCCGGGATTGGGTTTGGCTACACCTTC. Translating gives CASSPGIGFGYTF.

V is TRBV7-8 and J is TRBJ2-5; no reliable D call. There are 13 residues in the CDR3. The V gene's germline CDR1 is SGHVS and CDR2 FQNEAQ. Trimming pared 2 bases from V and 5 bases from J, leaving 9 bases between. In nucleotides, the CDR3 is TGTGCCAGCAGCTTACTCGCCTGGGAGACCCAGTACTTC. Encoded protein: CASSLLAWETQYF.

J is TRBJ2-3 and V is TRBV7-9; no reliable D call. CDR1 and CDR2 from the germline V gene are SEHNR and FQNEAQ (reference sequence). There are 13 residues in the CDR3. V lost 5 bases and J lost 0, with 6 bases in between. The CDR3 DNA sequence: TGTGCCAGCAGCGGCCATAGCACAGATACGCAGTATTTT. It is translated as CASSGHSTDTQYF.

The chain carries TRBV30 and TRBJ2-7; D is unresolved. Trimming removed 1 base from V and 3 bases from J, with 7 bases in between. Germline CDR1 reads GTSNPN; CDR2 reads SVGIG (reference sequence). This CDR3 has 12 residues. CDR3 protein: CAWSAQVYEQYF. The CDR3 coding sequence is TGTGCCTGGAGTGCCCAGGTCTACGAGCAGTACTTC.